This record concerns one TCR beta chain sequence. The V and J ends lost 1 base and 2 bases respectively, with 11 bases between them. Per the germline V gene, CDR1 is KGHSH and CDR2 is LQKENI. CDR3 length: 15 amino acids. The data originate from a study of blood T cell repertoires in COVID-19. As for the study in general: From the United States, Italy and Spain came samples of acute and convalescent COVID-19. PBMCs, B-cell-depleted T cells, or T cells provided the cDNA or gDNA that made up the material.

Authors' analysis steps: Reference gene primer amplification gave estimated nucleated cell counts. TCRdb keeps only in-frame clones here, not all; method: immunoSEQ multiplex PCR. V and J calls and clone size are given by that table; D and trimming were obtained from the DNA. The repertoire holds approximately 210,000 clones, with roughly 85% as singletons. Sequencing was performed on peripheral blood. This clonotype was obtained from a woman older than 75 with acute or convalescent COVID-19. This chain joins TRBV18 and TRBJ1-1, with D possibly matching TRBD1 (5 bases). The CDR3 coding sequence is TGTGCCAGCTCACCACGAGGACAACTCAACACTGAAGCTTTCTTT. Translated, it gives CASSPRGQLNTEAFF.